This is a list of T cell receptor beta chains from one sample in a study of blood T cell repertoires in COVID-19. Here immunoSEQ multiplex PCR was the method, and the copy in TCRdb shows in-frame clones only, minus some. The sample shows 140,000 or so clones, approximately 83% of them seen only once. Sequenced input: peripheral blood. These TCRs come from a woman of 80 years or more with acute or convalescent COVID-19. The CDR3 runs from the conserved cysteine through the conserved F or W. The D gene is left open where the match is weak. Expanded clones are given a class, and other clones once, few, many or no size at all.

TRBJ2-7 | - | TRBV2 | TRBD1 | TGTGCCAGCAGTACGGGGGACAGGGCAGGGCAGTACTTC | CASSTGDRAGQYF
TRBJ2-1 | - | TRBV19 | TRBD2 | TGTGCCAGTAATCTAGCGGGGGGGCCGGGTAATGAGCAGTTCTTC | CASNLAGGPGNEQFF
TRBJ1-1 | - | TRBV7-9 | TRBD1 | TGTGCCAGCAGCCCTGATCTACAGGGGACTGAAGCTTTCTTT | CASSPDLQGTEAFF
TRBJ2-3 | - | TRBV20-1 | TRBD1 | TGCAGTGCTGTGGACAGGGGTGATCAGTATTTT | CSAVDRGDQYF
TRBJ1-5 | - | TRBV10-3 | - | TGTGCCATCAGTGACCCCGGGGGGGAGCCCCAGCATTTT | CAISDPGGEPQHF
TRBJ2-1 | - | TRBV19 | TRBD2 | TGTGCCAGTAGTCCTACACGGACTAGCGGGGGCACTTACAATGAGCAGTTCTTC | CASSPTRTSGGTYNEQFF
TRBJ2-2 | once | TRBV4-3 | TRBD2 | TGCGCCAGCAGCCAAGATTCCGGGGGGGACGGCACCGGGGAGCTGTTTTTT | CASSQDSGGDGTGELFF
TRBJ2-3 | - | TRBV28 | TRBD2 | TGTGCCAGCCAACCCTCACCGGGGACTAGCGGAACAGATACGCAGTATTTT | CASQPSPGTSGTDTQYF
TRBJ1-1 | - | TRBV5-8 | - | TGTGCCAGCAGAAGGACTGGGATGAACACTGAAGCTTTCTTT | CASRRTGMNTEAFF
TRBJ2-6 | - | TRBV7-2 | TRBD1 | TGTGCCAGCAGCCCTCTCAGGGGGTGGGGGGCCAACGTCCTGACTTTC | CASSPLRGWGANVLTF
TRBJ2-7 | - | TRBV9 | TRBD1 | TGTGCCAGCAGCGCACCAATGACAGGGGGACACGAGCAGTACTTC | CASSAPMTGGHEQYF
TRBJ1-6 | - | TRBV18 | TRBD1 | TGTGCCAGCTCACCACTTGGGACAGGGGGTGATTCACCCCTCCACTTT | CASSPLGTGGDSPLHF
TRBJ2-1 | once | TRBV18 | - | TGTGCCAGCTCACCACGTCCAGGTTACAATGAGCAGTTCTTC | CASSPRPGYNEQFF
TRBJ1-1 | - | TRBV19 | - | TGTGCCAGTAGTCCAGACCGGGACTTATTCACTGAAGCTTTCTTT | CASSPDRDLFTEAFF
TRBJ1-5 | - | TRBV7-6 | - | TGTGCCAGCAGCTTAGGTGGCAGGGATCAGCCCCAGCATTTT | CASSLGGRDQPQHF
TRBJ2-1 | once | TRBV7-9 | TRBD2 | TGTGCCAGCAGCTACGGACTAGCGGGGGACTACAATGAGCAGTTCTTC | CASSYGLAGDYNEQFF
TRBJ2-1 | - | TRBV5-6 | TRBD2 | TGTGCCAGCAGCTTGCCTAGCGGAATAAACAATGAGCAGTTCTTC | CASSLPSGINNEQFF
TRBJ1-1 | - | TRBV6-5 | - | TGTGCCAGCGGAGGAGCTATCACTGAAGCTTTCTTT | CASGGAITEAFF
TRBJ2-3 | - | TRBV6-2/TRBV6-3 | - | TGTGCCAGCAATTACCAGGAAACTAGCACAGATACGCAGTATTTT | CASNYQETSTDTQYF
TRBJ1-1 | - | TRBV3-1/TRBV3-2 | TRBD1 | TGTGCCAGCAGCCACTTAGACAGGGGGCCTGAAGCTTTCTTT | CASSHLDRGPEAFF
TRBJ1-5 | - | TRBV15 | TRBD1 | TGTGCCACCAGCAGAGATAGGGGAGGACAGGGTAGCAATCAGCCCCAGCATTTT | CATSRDRGGQGSNQPQHF
TRBJ2-2 | - | TRBV24-1 | TRBD1 | TGTGCCACCAGTGATTCCTATACAACCTTCCAGGGGGACACCGGGGAGCTGTTTTTT | CATSDSYTTFQGDTGELFF
TRBJ2-7 | - | TRBV14 | TRBD2 | TGTGCCAGCAGCCAAGACTATTCCGGGACTAGCGGCCAGTACTTC | CASSQDYSGTSGQYF
TRBJ2-7 | - | TRBV18 | - | TGTGCCAGCTCACCAGGGGAGATTGGCGCCTACGAGCAGTACTTC | CASSPGEIGAYEQYF
TRBJ1-2 | - | TRBV27 | TRBD1 | TGTGCCAGCAGTCTGACAGGGTTGTCAACTAACTATGGCTACACCTTC | CASSLTGLSTNYGYTF
TRBJ1-6 | - | TRBV5-6 | - | TGTGCCAGCAGCTTATCCTCAGTTTCACCCCTCCACTTT | CASSLSSVSPLHF
TRBJ1-5 | once | TRBV19 | - | TGTGCCAGTAGTCATCAGGGGTACCAGCCCCAGCATTTT | CASSHQGYQPQHF
TRBJ2-2 | - | TRBV18 | - | TGTGCCAGCTCACGACAGGGACTTGGCGCCGGGGAGCTGTTTTTT | CASSRQGLGAGELFF
TRBJ1-4 | few | TRBV10-3 | - | TGTGCCATCAGTGACGGCAGTACAGCAACTAATGAAAAACTGTTTTTT | CAISDGSTATNEKLFF
TRBJ1-3 | - | TRBV28 | - | TGTGCCAGCAGTTTACAGGGCCAAGGAAACACCATATATTTT | CASSLQGQGNTIYF
TRBJ1-5 | - | TRBV20-1 | - | TGCAGTGCCGGGGGGGAGGGCCCACGGCATTTT | CSAGGEGPRHF
TRBJ1-2 | - | TRBV2 | - | TGTGCCAGCAGTGCAGGAAGCTATGGCTACACCTTC | CASSAGSYGYTF
TRBJ1-2 | - | TRBV9 | TRBD1 | TGTGCCAGCAGAGACGGGACAGGGGTCTATGGCTACACCTTC | CASRDGTGVYGYTF
TRBJ1-3 | - | TRBV6-1 | - | TGTGCCAGCAGTGAACCAGGGGCACCCTCTGGAAACACCATATATTTT | CASSEPGAPSGNTIYF
TRBJ1-1 | - | TRBV7-3 | TRBD1 | TGTGCCAGCAGCACGGACAGGTGGAACACTGAAGCTTTCTTT | CASSTDRWNTEAFF
TRBJ1-1 | once | TRBV9 | - | TGTGCCAGCAGCGTAGCAGGGTGGAACACTGAAGCTTTCTTT | CASSVAGWNTEAFF
TRBJ2-7 | - | TRBV5-1 | - | TGCGCCAGCAGCTTGGTCGGGGGGCCCGGGTCCTACGAGCAGTACTTC | CASSLVGGPGSYEQYF
TRBJ1-2 | - | TRBV11-2 | TRBD1 | TGTGCCAGCAGCTTAGCGGGGACAGGGACCTATGGCTACACCTTC | CASSLAGTGTYGYTF
TRBJ2-3 | - | TRBV5-1 | TRBD1 | TGCGCCAGCAGCCAGGGACAGGGGGGTACAGATACGCAGTATTTT | CASSQGQGGTDTQYF